These T cell receptor beta chains were read from a single sample in a study of blood T cell repertoires in COVID-19. The protocol was immunoSEQ multiplex PCR, while the TCRdb copy is restricted to in-frame clones and leaves out a portion. The data contain roughly 80,000 clones, 84% of them singletons. Sequenced material: peripheral blood. These receptor sequences come from a human donor in a cohort sampled during active COVID-19. Both conserved end residues are part of each CDR3. A D gene is named only where the DNA matches it firmly. Not all rows give a size; the values are once, few, many and, for expanded clones, a class.

cdr3_length	v_call	d_call	j_call	clone_size	cdr3_nt	cdr3_aa
16	TRBV5-1	NA	TRBJ2-5	NA	TGCGCCAGCAGCTTGGCCACCGGGGGTAGAGGGGAGACCCAGTACTTC	CASSLATGGRGETQYF
12	TRBV5-1	NA	TRBJ1-1	NA	TGCGCCAGCAGCTTGGAAGGGGTTGTAGCTTTCTTT	CASSLEGVVAFF
17	TRBV4-1	TRBD1	TRBJ1-4	NA	TGCGCCAGCAGCCGAGTTCAGGGGGACCCCCTTAATGAAAAACTGTTTTTT	CASSRVQGDPLNEKLFF
13	TRBV18	TRBD1	TRBJ2-7	NA	TGTGCCAGCTCACCGGAGACAGGGTTCGAGCAGTACTTC	CASSPETGFEQYF
14	TRBV27	NA	TRBJ2-5	NA	TGTGCCAGCAGTTTATCGGCGAGAAGAGGGACCCAGTACTTC	CASSLSARRGTQYF
14	TRBV18	NA	TRBJ2-7	NA	TGTGCCAGCTCACCTCAGACTGGAACCTACGAGCAGTACTTC	CASSPQTGTYEQYF
11	TRBV30	NA	TRBJ1-6	few	TGTGCCTGGAGTGTCCAGGGCTCCCTCCACTTT	CAWSVQGSLHF
17	TRBV7-6	NA	TRBJ2-7	NA	TGTGCCAGCAGCTTAAGCCCCCCGCATGGGGGCTATAACGAGCAGTACTTC	CASSLSPPHGGYNEQYF
14	TRBV6-5	TRBD1	TRBJ2-5	NA	TGTGCCAGCAGTTACCAGGGGGCTAAAGAGACCCAGTACTTC	CASSYQGAKETQYF
14	TRBV7-9	TRBD1	TRBJ1-1	NA	TGTGCCAGCAGCAAAGGGGGCTGGAACACTGAAGCTTTCTTT	CASSKGGWNTEAFF
16	TRBV7-8	NA	TRBJ2-7	once	TGTGCCAGCAGCCTCGCCGACTCGTTCAGATCCTACGAGCAGTACTTC	CASSLADSFRSYEQYF
14	TRBV5-1	NA	TRBJ2-5	NA	TGCGCCAGCAGCCCGACTTTACCTAAGGAGACCCAGTACTTC	CASSPTLPKETQYF
15	TRBV5-4	NA	TRBJ2-7	many	TGTGCCAGCAGCTTCTCTGGTGCAGGGCGCTACGAGCAGTACTTC	CASSFSGAGRYEQYF
13	TRBV19	NA	TRBJ2-1	NA	TGTGCCAGTGGTGTGGTGTCCGGGAATGAGCAGTTCTTC	CASGVVSGNEQFF
15	TRBV19	TRBD2	TRBJ2-7	NA	TGTGCCAGTAGCCCTGGGCTAGCGGGAGGATACGAGCAGTACTTC	CASSPGLAGGYEQYF
16	TRBV28	TRBD1	TRBJ2-5	NA	TGTGCCAGCAGTATAAGACAGGGACCTAGGTCAGAGACCCAGTACTTC	CASSIRQGPRSETQYF
13	TRBV5-8	NA	TRBJ1-3	NA	TGTGCCAGCAGCTTGGACAGAGGAAACACCATATATTTT	CASSLDRGNTIYF
15	TRBV11-1	NA	TRBJ1-4	NA	TGTGCCAGCAGCTTAGGAGGCGGGGGCTCGGAAAAACTGTTTTTT	CASSLGGGGSEKLFF
13	TRBV11-2	NA	TRBJ1-1	NA	TGTGCCAGCAGCTCCTTTCGTAACACTGAAGCTTTCTTT	CASSSFRNTEAFF
18	TRBV12-2	NA	TRBJ2-2	NA	TGTGCAAGTCGCTTCTACCCTCCGTCCCCGACTCTGACCGGGGAGCTGTTTTTT	CASRFYPPSPTLTGELFF
13	TRBV28	NA	TRBJ1-2	NA	TGTGCCAGCAGTCTGGGGGGTAACTATGGCTACACCTTC	CASSLGGNYGYTF
14	TRBV9	NA	TRBJ2-7	NA	TGTGCCAGCAGCGCCTCCACAGGGCTCCACGAGCAGTACTTC	CASSASTGLHEQYF
13	TRBV6-1	NA	TRBJ1-5	NA	TGTGCCAGCAGTGAAATTTCAGGGAAGCCCCAGCATTTT	CASSEISGKPQHF
15	TRBV25-1	NA	TRBJ1-3	NA	TGTGCCAGCAGTGAAGCCGGCCTCGGGGGAAACACCATATATTTT	CASSEAGLGGNTIYF
16	TRBV19	TRBD1	TRBJ2-1	NA	TGTGCCAGTAGTATGGGTCTGGCAGGGGGCCAAGGTGAGCAGTTCTTC	CASSMGLAGGQGEQFF
16	TRBV30	TRBD1	TRBJ1-3	NA	TGTGCCTGGAGTGACCGGACAGGGGCATTTGGGAACACCATATATTTT	CAWSDRTGAFGNTIYF
17	TRBV28	NA	TRBJ2-1	NA	TGTGCCAGCAGTTCGCTTTATATGGCAGTGGACAACAATGAGCAGTTCTTC	CASSSLYMAVDNNEQFF
13	TRBV20-1	TRBD2	TRBJ2-1	once	TGCAGTGCTAGTTTGGGGACTAACAATGAGCAGTTCTTC	CSASLGTNNEQFF
12	TRBV28	TRBD2	TRBJ2-3	once	TGTGCCAGCGGGGGGGTAAAAGATACGCAGTATTTT	CASGGVKDTQYF
14	TRBV6-1	TRBD1	TRBJ1-2	NA	TGTGCCAGCAGTGATCGCGGGGACAGGGACGGCTACACCTTC	CASSDRGDRDGYTF
14	TRBV5-1	TRBD1	TRBJ1-2	once	TGCGCCAGCAGCTTACTTGCAGGGGGCGATGGCTACACCTTC	CASSLLAGGDGYTF
15	TRBV5-8	NA	TRBJ1-3	NA	TGTGCCAGCAGCTACCCGGGATTCTCTGGAAACACCATATATTTT	CASSYPGFSGNTIYF
17	TRBV5-4	TRBD2	TRBJ2-7	NA	TGTGCCAGCAGCTTGGGTCTCGCTAGCGGGGGGACCTACGAGCAGTACTTC	CASSLGLASGGTYEQYF
13	TRBV3-1/TRBV3-2	TRBD1	TRBJ1-1	NA	TGTGCCAGCAGGCGGACAGGGGGCACTGAAGCTTTCTTT	CASRRTGGTEAFF
14	TRBV11-1	TRBD1	TRBJ2-1	once	TGTGCCAGCAGCACCGGGACAGGTACCAATGAGCAGTTCTTC	CASSTGTGTNEQFF
14	TRBV7-9	TRBD1	TRBJ1-2	NA	TGTGCCAGCAGCCCACTAGACAGGGTCTATGGCTACACCTTC	CASSPLDRVYGYTF
14	TRBV28	NA	TRBJ1-2	NA	TGTGCCAGCAGATCCACAGACTATAACTATGGCTACACCTTC	CASRSTDYNYGYTF
14	TRBV5-6	TRBD2	TRBJ2-5	NA	TGTGCCAGCAGCCCGCGGGGGTTGGGAGAGACCCAGTACTTC	CASSPRGLGETQYF
16	TRBV10-3	NA	TRBJ1-6	once	TGTGCCATCAGTTCGTCACAAAGCTCCTATAATTCACCCCTCCACTTT	CAISSSQSSYNSPLHF
16	TRBV7-6	NA	TRBJ1-3	few	TGTGCCAGCAGCTCCCCTTTTGAGGACTCTGGAAACACCATATATTTT	CASSSPFEDSGNTIYF
14	TRBV6-5	TRBD1	TRBJ1-1	NA	TGTGCCAGCAGTCGAGGGACAGGGGCCACTGAAGCTTTCTTT	CASSRGTGATEAFF
12	TRBV19	NA	TRBJ1-2	NA	TGTGCCTCCGAACTAGTTGGCTATGGCTACACCTTC	CASELVGYGYTF
13	TRBV7-9	NA	TRBJ2-2	NA	TGTGCCAGCAGCCGCGCGGGCACCGGGGAGCTGTTTTTT	CASSRAGTGELFF
14	TRBV4-1	NA	TRBJ1-6	NA	TGCGCCAGCAGTCGGGGGGTGGGTAATTCACCCCTCCACTTT	CASSRGVGNSPLHF
17	TRBV5-1	TRBD2	TRBJ2-7	once	TGCGCCAGCAGCAAACCCCAACGCGGGGGGGGTTCCTACGAGCAGTACTTC	CASSKPQRGGGSYEQYF
16	TRBV23-1	TRBD1	TRBJ1-1	NA	TGCGCCAGCAGTCAATGGGACAGGGGTGCGGACACTGAAGCTTTCTTT	CASSQWDRGADTEAFF
17	TRBV11-2	TRBD2	TRBJ2-3	NA	TGTGCCAGCAGCTTACAAGCAGGGAGGGGCGGTGCAGATACGCAGTATTTT	CASSLQAGRGGADTQYF
13	TRBV5-4	NA	TRBJ1-2	NA	TGTGCCAGCAGCTTCCGCGCCAACTATGGCTACACCTTC	CASSFRANYGYTF
17	TRBV6-2/TRBV6-3	TRBD1	TRBJ2-3	NA	TGTGCCAGCAGTTGGGGACAGGACCAGATTGTCACAGATACGCAGTATTTT	CASSWGQDQIVTDTQYF
15	TRBV19	TRBD1	TRBJ1-1	NA	TGTGCCAGTAGTAACCCGGGACAGGGGCACACTGAAGCTTTCTTT	CASSNPGQGHTEAFF
15	TRBV6-4	NA	TRBJ1-2	NA	TGTGCCAGCAGCGACCCAGCAGGGGCTTCCTATGGCTACACCTTC	CASSDPAGASYGYTF
14	TRBV4-2	TRBD2	TRBJ2-2	NA	TGTGCCAGCGGCACTAGCGGTAACACCGGGGAGCTGTTTTTT	CASGTSGNTGELFF
14	TRBV7-2	NA	TRBJ1-4	NA	TGTGCCAGCTCCGTACAAACAACTAATGAAAAACTGTTTTTT	CASSVQTTNEKLFF
15	TRBV4-1	NA	TRBJ1-3	few	TGCGCCAGCAGCCAATACCGGGACTCTGGAAACACCATATATTTT	CASSQYRDSGNTIYF
13	TRBV3-1/TRBV3-2	NA	TRBJ2-3	NA	TGTGCCAGCAGCCCAGTGACAGGAACCACGCAGTATTTT	CASSPVTGTTQYF
17	TRBV7-2	TRBD1	TRBJ2-7	NA	TGTGCCAGCAACCGGTTTGCCGGGACAGGGGTCATGTACGAGCAGTACTTC	CASNRFAGTGVMYEQYF
18	TRBV5-1	TRBD2	TRBJ2-6	NA	TGCGCCAGCAGCTTGGAACTAGCGGGGGGGCCTGGGGCCAACGTCCTGACTTTC	CASSLELAGGPGANVLTF
15	TRBV4-1	NA	TRBJ2-3	NA	TGCGCCAGCAGCCAAGAGTTCCGTTCCACAGATACGCAGTATTTT	CASSQEFRSTDTQYF
17	TRBV19	NA	TRBJ1-2	NA	TGTGCCAGTAGCTCAGACCTCGGGACTGCCTACCTTTATGGCTACACCTTC	CASSSDLGTAYLYGYTF